The 30 T cell receptor beta chains below come from one sample, sequenced in a study of T cells in Graves' hyperthyroidism and ophthalmopathy. RNA transcripts were the template for amplifying TCR beta CDR3 regions. Researchers ran a first-round RT-PCR on the TCR CDR3 using the HTBI primer set. MiXCR, applied by TCRdb to the multiplex PCR reads, yields one record per CDR3 protein. Here the sample spans hundreds of thousands of distinct CDR3 sequences, around 20% being singletons. Sequencing input: blood. Every receptor here comes from a man in his forties with Graves' ophthalmopathy.

A few counts support this clonotype. The chain recombines TRBV3-1 with TRBJ2-3; TRBD1 might be the D (5 bases). Germline V CDR1 and CDR2: LGHDT, YNNKEL (reference sequence). This CDR3 comprises 17 residues. V gave up 3 bases and J gave up 1 base, with 17 bases separating them. The CDR3 here is CASSHPRALRGTDTQYF. CDR3 nucleotides: TGTGCCAGCAGCCACCCCCGGGCCCTCAGGGGCACAGATACGCAGTATTTT.

This clonotype was seen more than once but under ten times. The genes are TRBV2 and TRBJ1-2, with no clear D. CDR3 length equals 11 residues. CDR1 and CDR2 from the germline V gene are SNHLY and FYNNEI. Trimming stripped 6 bases from V and 8 bases from J, with 10 bases between. Here the CDR3 DNA reads TGTGCCAGCAGAGGTCTAGGGGGCTACACCTTC. It codes for CASRGLGGYTF.

A few counts support this clonotype. The V gene is TRBV20-1, the J gene TRBJ2-7, with 9 positions matching TRBD2. The germline V gene has CDR1 DFQATT and CDR2 SNEGSKA (reference sequence). V gave up 6 bases and J gave up 5 bases; unmatched junction bases: 11. This CDR3 region has 14 residues. The CDR3 coding sequence is TGCAGTGCCCATCGTGTAGGACTAGCGAACGAGCAGTACTTC. Its translation is CSAHRVGLANEQYF.

This clonotype has more than one count but fewer than ten. The chain joins TRBV10-3 to TRBJ1-2, with 8 bases lining up with TRBD1. The germline V gene encodes CDR1 ENHRY and CDR2 SYGVKD. V trimming: 10 bases; J trimming: 0 bases; junction bases outside the gene matches: 7. The CDR3 totals 14 residues. CDR3 in DNA: TGTGCCACCGTGGGACAGGACCCTAACTATGGCTACACCTTC. Amino acids: CATVGQDPNYGYTF.

V gene TRBV29-1 combines with J gene TRBJ2-3; D uncertain. Germline V gene data show CDR1 as SQVTM and CDR2 as ANQGSEA. This CDR3 region has 11 residues. V shed 4 bases and J shed 1 base, with 3 bases lying between them. CDR3 in DNA: TGCAGCGTTGTGGGCACAGATACGCAGTATTTT. Protein product: CSVVGTDTQYF.

This rearrangement joins TRBV13 to TRBJ2-7, with D perhaps matching TRBD2 (6 bases). The CDR3 length is 14 residues. The germline CDR1 and CDR2 sequences are PRHDT and FYEKMQ (reference sequence). V was clipped by 5 bases and J by 7 bases, with 18 bases between them. The CDR3 loop reads CASSQGLHPAEQYF. The DNA for the CDR3 is TGTGCCAGCAGCCAGGGACTCCACCCGGCTGAGCAGTACTTC.

This clonotype was seen a handful of times. The rearrangement links TRBV9 to TRBJ2-7, with D possibly being TRBD1 (5 bases). V shed 4 bases and J shed 7 bases, with 18 bases lying between them. Per germline, CDR1 SGDLS and CDR2 YYNGEE. The CDR3 contains 14 residues. CDR3 protein: CASSSEQERGEQYF. DNA of the CDR3: TGTGCCAGCAGCTCCGAACAGGAGCGTGGAGAGCAGTACTTC.

This clonotype was detected many times. The rearrangement links TRBV20-1 to TRBJ2-1; perhaps D is TRBD1 or TRBD2 (6 bases each). Germline-derived CDR1 and CDR2 are DFQATT and SNEGSKA (reference sequence). The CDR3 extends over 14 amino acids. V lost 3 bases to trimming and J lost 9 bases, with 18 bases between them. The CDR3 protein is CSARKLAQGGEQFF. The CDR3 DNA is TGCAGTGCTAGGAAACTAGCCCAAGGGGGTGAGCAGTTCTTC.

This rearrangement joins TRBV12-3 or TRBV12-4 to TRBJ2-2; 8 nucleotides agree with TRBD2. Unmatched junction bases numbered 9, after V lost 6 bases and J lost 0 bases. The CDR3 covers 17 residues. The CDR3 is CASSPRSGSTNTGELFF. In DNA form, the CDR3 reads TGTGCCAGCAGCCCAAGAAGCGGGAGTACGAACACCGGGGAGCTGTTTTTT.

This chain links TRBV9 with TRBJ2-1; D is possibly TRBD2 (6 bases). Germline-derived CDR1 and CDR2 are SGDLS and YYNGEE. Between the trimmed V and J ends, which lost 7 bases and 5 bases, there was a span of 13 bases. The CDR3 is 13 amino acids. DNA for the CDR3: TGTGCCAGCGGGGCTAGCGCGGACAATGAGCAGTTCTTC. Its protein is CASGASADNEQFF.

About this clonotype: A much larger clonotype is one base distant, so this may be a read error. This chain links TRBV7-2 with TRBJ1-5; weak D call: TRBD1 (5 bases). This CDR3 is built from 16 residues. V lost 1 base to trimming and J lost 13 bases, with 23 bases between them. Germline V gene lookup returns CDR1 SGHTA and CDR2 FQGNSA. The CDR3 is CASSLGGASGRDTQHF. CDR3 nucleotide sequence: TGTGCCAGCAGCTTAGGAGGGGCCTCCGGTAGAGATACGCAGCATTTT.

This clonotype has more than one count but fewer than ten. The rearrangement links TRBV28 to TRBJ2-6; possible D gene TRBD1, 6 bases. Trimming left V 5 bases short and J 5 bases short, with 16 bases between. The V gene's germline CDR1 is MDHEN and CDR2 SYDVKM. The CDR3 consists of 16 residues. The CDR3 coding sequence is TGTGCCAGCAGTAAAGACAGGTTCCTCTGGGCCAACGTCCTGACTTTC. It translates to CASSKDRFLWANVLTF.

This clonotype was detected a few times. V and J are TRBV4-3 and TRBJ1-6; no reliable D call. There are 15 residues in the CDR3. V was cut by 0 bases and J by 7 bases, with 10 bases left in between. Germline values: CDR1 LGHNA, CDR2 YSLEER. The CDR3 nucleotides are TGCGCCAGCAGCCAAGATAGGAGTCCCAATTCACCCCTCCACTTT. Translation: CASSQDRSPNSPLHF.

This clonotype appeared a few times. The gene calls are TRBV12-5 and TRBJ1-3, with D uncertain. The V end lost 0 bases, the J end lost 0 bases, and 9 bases lay between the germline ends. Germline CDR1 is LGHNT and CDR2 is FRNRAP. There are 16 residues in the CDR3. This chain's CDR3 is CASGLVLSFSGNTIYF. The DNA of the CDR3 is TGTGCTAGTGGTTTGGTACTATCCTTCTCTGGAAACACCATATATTTT.

Only a few counts were recorded for this clonotype. CDR3 DNA: TGTGCCACCAACACTATAACCCCAGGACAGCTAGAAGCTTTCTTT. It yields the protein CATNTITPGQLEAFF. The chain combines TRBV24-1 with TRBJ1-1; possible D gene TRBD1, 6 bases. Germline-derived CDR1 and CDR2 are KGHDR and SFDVKD. V lost 8 bases and J lost 8, with 23 bases in between. The CDR3 is 15 amino acids.

V gene TRBV11-2 combines with J gene TRBJ1-4; TRBD1 is a possible D gene (5 bases). V gave up 3 bases and J gave up 0 bases, with 20 bases separating them. This CDR3 is built from 19 residues. Germline CDR1 reads SGHAT; CDR2 reads FQNNGV. DNA for the CDR3: TGTGCCAGCAGCTTCTCCCCGGGGGGAGGGGCTGCAACTAATGAAAAACTGTTTTTT. Amino acid sequence: CASSFSPGGGAATNEKLFF.

In its sample, this clonotype was seen a few times. Given a much more abundant clone one base away, this may be a read error. The genes are TRBV7-2 and TRBJ2-5; D is unresolved. The CDR3 has 12 amino acids. Germline lookup yields CDR1 SGHTA and CDR2 FQGNSA. The germline V and J ends were trimmed by 2 bases and 2 bases, with 3 bases remaining between them. CDR3 sequence reads: CASSLWQETQYF. Written as DNA, the CDR3 is TGTGCCAGCAGCTTATGGCAAGAGACCCAGTACTTC.

The V and J genes are TRBV12-3 or TRBV12-4 and TRBJ1-6, with 7 positions matching TRBD1. The trim removed 5 bases at V and 10 bases at J, leaving 5 bases unmatched. This CDR3 spans 13 amino acids. CDR3 residues: CASSTAGGSPLHF. In DNA, the CDR3 is TGTGCCAGCAGTACAGCAGGGGGATCACCCCTCCACTTT.

V is TRBV7-9 and J is TRBJ1-5, with TRBD1 identical over 7 bases. Germline values: CDR1 SEHNR, CDR2 FQNEAQ (reference sequence). CDR3 length: 13 residues. V gave up 6 bases and J gave up 4 bases; unmatched junction bases: 3. The CDR3 DNA reads TGTGCCAGCAGGAAGACAGGGAATCAGCCCCAGCATTTT. It codes for CASRKTGNQPQHF.

This clonotype was observed a handful of times. The chain joins TRBV5-1 to TRBJ2-2; D is possibly TRBD1 or TRBD2 (6 bases each). Germline V gene sequence: CDR1 SGHRS, CDR2 YFSETQ. V was pared by 6 bases and J by 5 bases, with 14 bases between. The CDR3 runs to 14 residues. The CDR3 protein is CASTIRGRTGELFF. DNA of the CDR3: TGCGCCAGCACTATCCGGGGGCGGACCGGGGAGCTGTTTTTT.

This clonotype has only one observation. The chain has TRBV5-5 and TRBJ1-1; D might be TRBD1 (5 bases). The CDR3 runs 15 residues. Germline V lookup: CDR1 SGHKS, CDR2 YYEKEE (reference sequence). V was pared by 0 bases and J by 1 base, with 10 bases between. The CDR3 protein is CASSLEGRQNTEAFF. DNA of the CDR3: TGTGCCAGCAGCTTGGAGGGGCGGCAGAACACTGAAGCTTTCTTT.

This clonotype was seen ten or more times. The V and J genes are TRBV20-1 and TRBJ2-1; 11 nucleotides match TRBD1. Trimming removed 3 bases from V and 11 bases from J; junction bases left unmatched: 12. Germline V gene lookup returns CDR1 DFQATT and CDR2 SNEGSKA (reference sequence). The CDR3 is 15 residues long. In nucleotides, the CDR3 is TGCAGTGCTAGGTTCCGGGACAGGGGGTTCCGAAAGCAGTTCTTC. Translated, it gives CSARFRDRGFRKQFF.

V usage is TRBV3-1 and J usage is TRBJ2-4, with no clear D. The CDR3 is 15 residues long. Trimming took 0 bases from V and 7 from J, leaving 13 bases between them. Germline CDR1 LGHDT, CDR2 YNNKEL (reference sequence). The chain's CDR3 is CASSQDSPARNIQYF. The DNA of the CDR3 is TGTGCCAGCAGCCAAGACAGCCCCGCGAGGAACATTCAGTACTTC.

This chain connects TRBV5-1 to TRBJ1-2; D remains ambiguous. This CDR3 has 14 amino acids. V was pared by 1 base and J by 5 bases, with 12 bases between. The germline CDR1 and CDR2 sequences are SGHRS and YFSETQ. The CDR3 coding sequence is TGCGCCAGCAGCTTGAGCGGATTCGAATATGGCTACACCTTC. It is translated as CASSLSGFEYGYTF.

This clonotype showed up just a few times. The rearrangement uses TRBV24-1 and TRBJ2-1, with D possibly matching TRBD2 (5 bases). The CDR3 has 17 amino acids. CDR1 is KGHDR, CDR2 SFDVKD, per germline. Trimming cost V 5 bases and J 1 base, with 17 bases left between them. The CDR3 sequence is CATSGRGLPGSYNEQFF. The DNA for the CDR3 is TGTGCCACCAGTGGCCGCGGACTGCCGGGGTCCTACAATGAGCAGTTCTTC.

This clonotype was seen more than once but under ten times. This chain links TRBV20-1 with TRBJ2-5, with D tentatively TRBD2 (6 bases). Germline CDR1 is DFQATT and CDR2 is SNEGSKA (reference sequence). The CDR3 totals 13 residues. V was pared by 6 bases and J by 1 base, with 12 bases between. CDR3 protein: CSATKGLQETQYF. CDR3 sequence (DNA): TGCAGTGCCACTAAGGGACTCCAAGAGACCCAGTACTTC.

V is TRBV29-1 and J is TRBJ2-2; D gene uncertain. Looked up from germline, CDR1 is SQVTM and CDR2 is ANQGSEA. Trimming stripped 5 bases from V and 1 base from J, with 5 bases between. This CDR3 has 12 amino acids. The CDR3 DNA reads as TGCAGCGTTAGAATGAACACCGGGGAGCTGTTTTTT. Translation: CSVRMNTGELFF.

The rearrangement links TRBV5-6 to TRBJ2-7, with TRBD2 matching over 7 bases. The CDR3 consists of 17 residues. Germline V CDR1 and CDR2: SGHDT, YYEEEE. Trimming at V came to 2 bases and at J to 5 bases, leaving 16 bases not matched to a gene. CDR3 nucleotide sequence: TGTGCCAGCAGCTTAATGGTTAGGTGGGAGGGCCCCGACGAGCAGTACTTC. It is translated as CASSLMVRWEGPDEQYF. The whole variable domain, filled in from reference TRBV5-6 and TRBJ2-7, reads DAGVTQSPTHLIKTRGQQVTLRCSPKSGHDTVSWYQQALGQGPQFIFQYYEEEERQRGNFPDRFSGHQFPNYSSELNVNALLLGDSALYLCASSLMVRWEGPDEQYFGPGTRLTVT.

This clonotype appeared a few times. V usage is TRBV28 and J usage is TRBJ1-4; tentative D call: TRBD1 (6 bases). V lost 2 bases and J 7 bases, leaving 11 bases between the germline ends. CDR3 length equals 14 residues. Germline assignment: CDR1 MDHEN and CDR2 SYDVKM. CDR3 amino acids: CASSLGGRGEKLFF. The CDR3 DNA reads TGTGCCAGCAGTTTAGGGGGCAGGGGTGAAAAACTGTTTTTT.

V usage is TRBV14 and J usage is TRBJ1-1; tentatively, D is TRBD1 (6 bases). Trimming stripped 0 bases from V and 0 bases from J, with 11 bases between. Germline lookup yields CDR1 SGHDN and CDR2 FVKESK. CDR3 length: 16 amino acids. CDR3: CASSQDWGGLNTEAFF. CDR3 nucleotides: TGTGCCAGCAGCCAAGATTGGGGGGGGCTGAACACTGAAGCTTTCTTT.